Detailed here is one T cell receptor beta chain. Its antigen is currently unknown. The entry originates in a study of blood T cells in healthy people across ages. Findings and caveats of the study: The unsorted PBMCs prevented any conclusive comparison of naive versus antigen-experienced cells.

V gave up 6 bases and J gave up 5 bases, with 13 bases separating them. The germline V gene has CDR1 SQVTM and CDR2 ANQGSEA. There are 13 residues in the CDR3. Using a J-beta primer mix together with a sample-barcoded 5' primer, a second PCR was run for roughly 6 to 12 cycles. TCRdb reprocessed the 5' RACE reads via MiXCR and lists one record per CDR3 protein. The sample holds more than 650,000 distinct CDR3 sequences; 22% are singletons and the top ten take roughly 22%. This chain connects TRBV29-1 to TRBJ1-4; D unresolved. The specimen sequenced was blood. This clonotype was obtained from a man aged 65 to 85 in good health. The CDR3 reads CSVEERANEKLFF. CDR3 sequence (DNA): TGCAGCGTGGAGGAAAGGGCCAATGAAAAACTGTTTTTT.